This TCR beta chain was identified in a study of blood T cell repertoires in COVID-19. Trimming pared 0 bases from V and 5 bases from J, leaving 14 bases between. Germline assignment: CDR1 MNHEY and CDR2 SVGAGI. This CDR3 has 16 amino acids. Data came from immunoSEQ multiplex PCR; TCRdb stores just in-frame clones and leaves some out. The table records some 240,000 clones, over 60% of them present only once. This TCR came from a woman in her seventies with acute or convalescent COVID-19. The chain is built from TRBV6-5 and TRBJ2-1; a possible D gene is TRBD2 (6 bases). Source material: peripheral blood. CDR3 residues: CASSYSGAGRNNEQFF. CDR3 bases: TGTGCCAGCAGTTACTCGGGTGCGGGGAGGAACAATGAGCAGTTCTTC.